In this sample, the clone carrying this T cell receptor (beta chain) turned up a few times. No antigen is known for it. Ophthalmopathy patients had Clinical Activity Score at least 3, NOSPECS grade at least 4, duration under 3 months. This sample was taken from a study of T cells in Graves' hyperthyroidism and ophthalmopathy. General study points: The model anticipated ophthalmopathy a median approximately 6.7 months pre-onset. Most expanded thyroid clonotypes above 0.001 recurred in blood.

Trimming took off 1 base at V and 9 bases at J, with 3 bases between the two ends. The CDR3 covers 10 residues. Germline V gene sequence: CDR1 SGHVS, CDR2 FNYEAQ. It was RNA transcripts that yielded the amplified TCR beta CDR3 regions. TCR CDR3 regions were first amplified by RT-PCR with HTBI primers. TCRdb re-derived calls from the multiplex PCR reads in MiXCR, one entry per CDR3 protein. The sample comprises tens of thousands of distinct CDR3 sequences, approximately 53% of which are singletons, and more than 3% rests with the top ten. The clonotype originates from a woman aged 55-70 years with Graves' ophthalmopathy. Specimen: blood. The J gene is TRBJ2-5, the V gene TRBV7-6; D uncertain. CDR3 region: CASSLGAQYF. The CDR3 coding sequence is TGTGCCAGCAGCTTAGGAGCCCAGTACTTC.